The 18 T cell receptor beta chains presented below share a single source sample, sequenced in a study of early T cells in non-severe SARS-CoV-2 infection. Via MiXCR, TCRdb re-called the 5' RACE reads, giving one row per CDR3 protein. The table shows about 45,000 distinct CDR3 sequences, with more than 9% occurring only once. Sequences were obtained from whole blood. These receptor sequences come from an adult who was a healthcare worker with PCR-confirmed SARS-CoV-2 infection or an uninfected control (not recorded which).

This clonotype appeared a few times. The rearrangement uses TRBV18 and TRBJ2-7; TRBD2 agrees at 13 bases. J gave up 4 bases and V 5 bases, and 2 bases lay outside the gene matches. The CDR3 length is 14 residues. The V gene's germline CDR1 is KGHSH and CDR2 LQKENI. This CDR3 is CASSGTSGTYEQYF. DNA of the CDR3: TGTGCCAGCTCAGGGACTAGCGGGACTTACGAGCAGTACTTC.

This clonotype occurred many times. CDR3 loop: CASNGIANIQYF. CDR3 coding DNA: TGTGCCAGCAACGGGATAGCAAACATTCAGTACTTC. This chain connects TRBV6-5 to TRBJ2-4, with D perhaps matching TRBD2 (5 bases). V was trimmed by 7 bases and J by 6 bases, leaving 10 bases between them. The CDR3 extends over 12 amino acids. Germline V gives CDR1 MNHEY, CDR2 SVGAGI.

The V and J genes are TRBV28 and TRBJ2-7, with a weak D call TRBD2 (6 bases). Trimming pared 5 bases from V and 6 bases from J, leaving 14 bases between. Germline V CDR1 and CDR2: MDHEN, SYDVKM. The CDR3 contains 13 residues. The CDR3 is CASSAGIPGEQYF. The CDR3 DNA reads TGTGCCAGCAGTGCGGGGATTCCGGGCGAGCAGTACTTC.

Ten or more counts support this clonotype. The J gene is TRBJ2-1, the V gene TRBV7-9; possibly TRBD1 for D (5 bases). The V end lost 3 bases, the J end lost 5 bases, and 11 bases lay between the germline ends. The germline CDR1 and CDR2 sequences are SEHNR and FQNEAQ (reference sequence). This CDR3 has 14 amino acids. DNA of the CDR3: TGTGCCAGCAGCTTTGTAGGGGCGAACAATGAGCAGTTCTTC. Translation: CASSFVGANNEQFF.

This clonotype was detected only a few times. The chain couples TRBV5-1 to TRBJ2-2; D not resolved. V lost 4 bases and J 2 bases, leaving 12 bases between the germline ends. Germline CDR1 and CDR2: SGHRS and YFSETQ. CDR3 length: 15 residues. The CDR3: CASSPSGPNTGELFF. The CDR3 DNA is TGCGCCAGCAGCCCATCCGGACCCAACACCGGGGAGCTGTTTTTT.

This clonotype came up many times. The gene calls are TRBV4-1 and TRBJ2-5, with 12 bases identical to TRBD1. The length of the CDR3 is 15 residues. Germline CDR1 is MGHRA and CDR2 is YSYEKL. V lost 5 bases, J lost 5 bases, and 6 bases stayed unmatched. This chain's CDR3 is CASSVGTGGWETQYF. The DNA for the CDR3 is TGCGCCAGCAGCGTCGGGACAGGGGGCTGGGAGACCCAGTACTTC.

This clonotype was recorded many times. This sequence joins TRBV7-9 and TRBJ1-1; 7 positions match TRBD1. V was pared by 11 bases and J by 2 bases, with 8 bases of the junction left unmatched. The CDR3 is 13 amino acids. The germline V gene has CDR1 SEHNR and CDR2 FQNEAQ (reference sequence). CDR3 sequence: CAGGTASNTEAFF. DNA of the CDR3: TGTGCCGGAGGGACAGCGTCTAACACTGAAGCTTTCTTT.

The DNA of the CDR3 is TGTGCCAGTAGTTGGCTAGCGGGGGGTGCGAACACCGGGGAGCTGTTTTTT. Translating it yields CASSWLAGGANTGELFF. The chain employs TRBV19 and TRBJ2-2; 11 nucleotides match TRBD2. This CDR3 has 17 residues. From germline, CDR1 is LNHDA and CDR2 SQIVND (reference sequence). V dropped 5 bases and J dropped 0; count of bases not matched to a gene: 5.

Only a few counts were recorded for this clonotype. The CDR3 region has the DNA TGTGCCAGCAGGGCACAGGGGAGTGAGACCCAGTACTTC. This codes for CASRAQGSETQYF. V and J are TRBV6-5 and TRBJ2-5, with 7 bases fitting TRBD1. The CDR3 is 13 residues long. V trimming: 6 bases; J trimming: 5 bases; junction bases outside the gene matches: 6. Germline CDR1 and CDR2: MNHEY and SVGAGI.

This clonotype was seen repeatedly, ten times or more. The V gene is TRBV29-1, the J gene TRBJ2-1, with 9 bases identical to TRBD2. Germline loops: CDR1 SQVTM, CDR2 ANQGSEA. Unmatched junction bases numbered 16, after V lost 7 bases and J lost 6 bases. The CDR3 runs 16 residues. For the CDR3, the DNA is TGCAGCGCTCTTAGAAACTTAGCGGGAGTAAGCAATGAGCAGTTCTTC. Translation gives CSALRNLAGVSNEQFF.

This rearrangement joins TRBV14 to TRBJ2-5; TRBD1 matches 7 bases. J was trimmed by 3 bases and V by 1 base; bases with no gene match: 5. Germline CDR1 reads SGHDN; CDR2 reads FVKESK. There are 15 residues in the CDR3. The CDR3 DNA is TGTGCCAGCAGCCAAGGCCTAGACAGGGAAGAGACCCAGTACTTC. Amino acids: CASSQGLDREETQYF.

This clonotype was observed at least ten times. The V call is TRBV7-8, the J call TRBJ2-1; perhaps TRBD2 as D (6 bases). V was clipped by 1 base and J by 10 bases, with 23 bases between them. CDR1 and CDR2 (germline): SGHVS, FQNEAQ. This CDR3 comprises 17 residues. CDR3 bases: TGTGCCAGCAGCTTAGAAGTAAGGCTGGGAGGTACGGGAGAGCAGTTCTTC. Protein sequence: CASSLEVRLGGTGEQFF.

This clonotype has just a few counts. The chain combines TRBV29-1 with TRBJ2-7; 7 bases are shared with TRBD1. The CDR3 runs to 13 residues. Looked up from germline, CDR1 is SQVTM and CDR2 is ANQGSEA. Trimming took 3 bases from V and 5 from J; bases not matched to a gene: 7. The CDR3 DNA follows: TGCAGCGTTGAGAAACAGGGGCGGGACGAGCAGTACTTC. This translates into CSVEKQGRDEQYF.

This chain joins TRBV20-1 and TRBJ1-1, with 9 bases matching TRBD1. The CDR3 is 12 residues long. Unmatched junction bases numbered 3, after V lost 5 bases and J lost 5 bases. Per the germline V gene, CDR1 is DFQATT and CDR2 is SNEGSKA (reference sequence). The DNA of the CDR3 is TGCAGTGCTTTACAGGGGGCAACTGAAGCTTTCTTT. This codes for CSALQGATEAFF.

The genes are TRBV2 and TRBJ1-1; 7 nucleotides align to TRBD1. There are 15 residues in the CDR3. V lost 6 bases to trimming and J lost 4 bases; unmatched junction nucleotides: 11. Per germline, CDR1 SNHLY and CDR2 FYNNEI. The CDR3 region is CASSPWGAGGTEAFF. The DNA of the CDR3 is TGTGCCAGCAGCCCCTGGGGGGCAGGGGGCACTGAAGCTTTCTTT.

Many counts were recorded for this clonotype. The chain couples TRBV6-2 or TRBV6-3 to TRBJ2-1; 12 bases fit TRBD2. Germline assignment: CDR1 MNHEY and CDR2 SVGEGT. This CDR3 is built from 15 residues. J lost 7 bases, V lost 5 bases, and 6 bases had no gene match. CDR3 amino acids: CASSRRTSGMNEQFF. In DNA, the CDR3 is TGTGCCAGCAGTCGTAGGACTAGCGGGATGAATGAGCAGTTCTTC.

This clonotype was detected a few times. The rearrangement joins TRBV6-1 to TRBJ2-7; tentatively, D is TRBD1 (5 bases). V lost 5 bases to trimming and J lost 0 bases, with 17 bases between them. Germline loops: CDR1 MNHNS, CDR2 SASEGT. CDR3 length: 16 amino acids. CDR3 bases: TGTGCCAGCAGTATGGCAGGGATCCCAAGCTCCTACGAGCAGTACTTC. Encoded protein: CASSMAGIPSSYEQYF.

This clonotype was counted many times. The chain has TRBV20-1 and TRBJ1-2; the D is unclear. Germline CDR1 and CDR2: DFQATT and SNEGSKA (reference sequence). Between the trimmed V and J ends, which lost 0 bases and 8 bases, there was a span of 10 bases. The CDR3 contains 12 residues. The CDR3 is CSAREGIRGYTF. CDR3 DNA: TGCAGTGCTAGAGAGGGAATAAGAGGCTACACCTTC.